Below are 5 T cell receptor beta chains sequenced from a single sample in a study of shared clonotypes between healthy human individuals. Repertoires were generated with immunoSEQ multiplex PCR, while TCRdb's copy carries only in-frame clones and drops some. Of some 500,000 clones listed, approximately 95% are singletons. Sequencing used naive CD4+ T cells sorted from blood. Documented subset: CD45RA+ positively selected. The receptors derive from a woman in her twenties or thirties in good health.

The gene calls are TRBV18 and TRBJ2-5, with D hard to call. The CDR3 is 12 residues long. Germline V gene data show CDR1 as KGHSH and CDR2 as LQKENI. The V end was cut by 2 bases, the J end by 3 bases, with 4 bases between. Here the CDR3 DNA reads TGTGCCAGCTCACCAGGCAAAGAGACCCAGTACTTC. Its protein product is CASSPGKETQYF.

The chain combines TRBV5-1 with TRBJ2-2; D possibly corresponds to TRBD1 (6 bases). CDR1 SGHRS and CDR2 YFSETQ come from the germline V gene. Trimming pared 4 bases from V and 2 bases from J, leaving 15 bases between. This CDR3 comprises 16 residues. CDR3 DNA: TGCGCCAGCAGCCCCCCTACAGGGAGAAACACCGGGGAGCTGTTTTTT. Its translation is CASSPPTGRNTGELFF.

The chain carries TRBV4-1 and TRBJ2-7; 12 bases agree with TRBD2. V lost 1 base, J lost 5 bases, and 9 bases stayed unmatched. The CDR3 is 17 amino acids. CDR1 is MGHRA and CDR2 is YSYEKL in the germline V gene. DNA of the CDR3: TGCGCCAGCAGCCAAGGTCTAGCGGGAGGGCCCTATCACGAGCAGTACTTC. As protein: CASSQGLAGGPYHEQYF.

The J gene is TRBJ1-5, the V gene TRBV27; D unresolved. Germline V gene sequence: CDR1 MNHEY, CDR2 SMNVEV (reference sequence). V dropped 5 bases and J dropped 0 bases, with 11 bases sitting between them. The CDR3 is made up of 15 amino acids. The CDR3 loop is CASSPRPYSNQPQHF. The CDR3 DNA reads as TGTGCCAGCAGTCCCCGACCGTATAGCAATCAGCCCCAGCATTTT.

The chain carries TRBV7-9 and TRBJ2-5; tentatively, D is TRBD2 (5 bases). The V gene's germline CDR1 is SEHNR and CDR2 FQNEAQ (reference sequence). Trimming left V 1 base short and J 11 bases short, with 17 bases between. The CDR3 is 14 residues long. CDR3 sequence (DNA): TGTGCCAGCAGCTTAGATGCAGTTGTGGGAGAGCAGTACTTC. This codes for CASSLDAVVGEQYF. Supplemented by reference TRBV7-9 and TRBJ2-5, the full variable domain reads DTGVSQNPRHKITKRGQNVTFRCDPISEHNRLYWYRQTLGQGPEFLTYFQNEAQLEKSRLLSDRFSAERPKGSFSTLEIQRTEQGDSAMYLCASSLDAVVGEQYFGPGTRLLVL.